This entry lists 3 T cell receptor beta chains sequenced from one sample in a study of CXCR3-negative and CXCR3-positive naive CD8 T cells. Study results and limitations: A higher hydrophobicity marked the TRB CDR3s of CXCR3-positive naive cells versus CXCR3-negative naive cells.

The study made its TRB cDNA libraries by 5' RACE, adding UMI labels. TCRdb reprocessed the 5' RACE reads, keeping one entry per CDR3 protein, no DNA. This table lists roughly 55,000 distinct CDR3 sequences. These receptors' targets are unknown. The sample consisted of naive CXCR3+ CD8+ T cells from blood. Subset noted: CD45RO-CCR7+CD27+CD95- naive CD8+ T cells expressing CXCR3 (TNR3+). These receptors all come from a human donor in good health. Some clones in this sample may be carry-over from other donors' samples.

The chain uses TRBV25-1 and TRBJ1-5; TCRdb's D call of TRBD1 is untestable without DNA. The CDR3 loop spans 14 amino acids. CDR1 and CDR2 (germline): MGHDK, SYGVNS. CDR3: CASSEGRGRLPQHF. Full variable domain (rest looked up from reference TRBV25-1 and TRBJ1-5): EADIYQTPRYLVIGTGKKITLECSQTMGHDKMYWYQQDPGMELHLIHYSYGVNSTEKGDLSSESTVSRIRTEHFPLTLESARPSHTSQYLCASSEGRGRLPQHFGDGTRLSIL.

The V gene is TRBV2, the J gene TRBJ2-3; TCRdb's D gene call, TRBD1, goes unchecked for lack of DNA. The CDR3 runs to 14 residues. The germline gives CDR1 SNHLY, CDR2 FYNNEI. The CDR3 is CASIEYPGVDTQYF.

The chain joins TRBV7-2 to TRBJ2-5. CDR3 length equals 15 residues. Germline V lookup: CDR1 SGHTA, CDR2 FQGNSA. CDR3 loop: CASSGSGASGETQYF.